This section outlines one T cell receptor beta chain sequence together with its context. Its cognate antigen is unknown. At one of its ends the junction is not consistent with the germline gene, which may arise from a read error. Germline V gene data show CDR1 as SEHNR and CDR2 as FQNEAQ (reference sequence). The CDR3 consists of 14 residues. TCRdb used MiXCR to reprocess the 5' RACE reads, holding one entry per CDR3 protein. This repertoire shows a few hundred thousand distinct CDR3 sequences, roughly 25% found once; its top ten account for about an eighth. This entry is derived from a study of T-cell memory formation after mild COVID-19. Study results and caveats: CD4+ contracting clones were found mainly in CM and EM, and CD8+ ones in EMRA.

The rearrangement links TRBV7-9 to TRBJ1-2, with D perhaps matching TRBD1 (6 bases). The source of this sequence is an adult woman who had mild COVID-19 (a few samples of this study predate the infection). Cell type and time point are not known. The source material was PBMCs or a T cell subset sorted from them (not recorded which). The CDR3 nucleotides read TGTGCCAGCAGCCCCGCAGGGGACATTACAGGCTGCACCTTC. Its protein product is CASSPAGDITGCTF. The full variable domain, in which reference TRBV7-9 and TRBJ1-2 provide the parts outside the CDR3, is DTGVSQNPRHKITKRGQNVTFRCDPISEHNRLYWYRQTLGQGPEFLTYFQNEAQLEKSRLLSDRFSAERPKGSFSTLEIQRTEQGDSAMYLCASSPAGDITGCTFGSGTRLTVV.